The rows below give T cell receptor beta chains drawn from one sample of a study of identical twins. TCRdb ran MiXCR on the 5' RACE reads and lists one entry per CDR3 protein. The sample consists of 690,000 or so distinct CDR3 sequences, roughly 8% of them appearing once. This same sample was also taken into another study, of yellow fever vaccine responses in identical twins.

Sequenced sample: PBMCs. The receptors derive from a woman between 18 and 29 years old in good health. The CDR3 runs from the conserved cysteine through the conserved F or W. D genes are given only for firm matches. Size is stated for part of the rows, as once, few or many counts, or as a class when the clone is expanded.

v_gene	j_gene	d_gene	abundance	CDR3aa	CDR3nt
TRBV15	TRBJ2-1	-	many	CATRRNEQFF	TGTGCCACCCGTCGTAATGAGCAGTTCTTC
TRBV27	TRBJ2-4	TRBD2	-	CASSAGMAGVSKNIQYF	TGTGCCAGCAGCGCCGGGATGGCGGGAGTATCCAAAAACATTCAGTACTTC
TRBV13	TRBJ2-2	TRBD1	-	CASSLADRYTGELFF	TGTGCCAGCAGCTTAGCGGACAGGTACACCGGGGAGCTGTTTTTT
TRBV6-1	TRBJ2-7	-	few	CASSAKDSYEQYF	TGTGCCAGCAGTGCCAAGGACAGTTACGAGCAGTACTTC
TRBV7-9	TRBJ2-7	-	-	CASSLLANAFEQYF	TGTGCCAGCAGCTTATTGGCGAACGCTTTTGAGCAGTACTTC
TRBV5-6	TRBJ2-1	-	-	CASSLASREQFF	TGTGCCAGCAGCTTGGCCTCCCGAGAGCAGTTCTTC
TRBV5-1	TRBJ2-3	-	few	CASSAQGTDTQYF	TGCGCCAGCAGCGCCCAGGGCACAGATACGCAGTATTTT
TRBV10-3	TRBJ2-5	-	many	CAIGLVGRLGQETQYF	TGTGCCATCGGACTTGTTGGCAGGCTTGGGCAAGAGACCCAGTACTTC
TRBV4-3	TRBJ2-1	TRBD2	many	CASSPRLAGGPGNEQFF	TGCGCCAGCAGCCCCCGACTAGCGGGAGGGCCTGGCAATGAGCAGTTCTTC
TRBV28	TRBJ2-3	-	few	CASHGGSHTDTQYF	TGTGCCAGCCATGGGGGCAGCCACACAGATACGCAGTATTTT
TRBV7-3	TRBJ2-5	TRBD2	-	CASSGGLAGAGGQETQYF	TGTGCCAGCAGCGGGGGACTAGCGGGGGCCGGGGGGCAAGAGACCCAGTACTTC
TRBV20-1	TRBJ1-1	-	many	CSALWGARAMNTEAFF	TGCAGTGCTCTTTGGGGGGCAAGAGCGATGAACACTGAAGCTTTCTTT
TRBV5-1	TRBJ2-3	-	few	CASSLTSRTTDTQYF	TGCGCCAGCAGCTTGACTAGCAGGACCACAGATACGCAGTATTTT
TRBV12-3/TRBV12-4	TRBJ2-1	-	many	CASSPSSGTYNEQFF	TGTGCCAGCAGTCCTTCTTCCGGGACTTACAATGAGCAGTTCTTC
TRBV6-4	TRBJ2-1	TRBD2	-	CASSDYLAGAEQFF	TGTGCCAGCAGTGACTACCTAGCGGGTGCTGAGCAGTTCTTC
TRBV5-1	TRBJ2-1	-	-	CASSLEGRADYNEQFF	TGCGCCAGCAGCTTGGAAGGCAGGGCGGACTACAATGAGCAGTTCTTC
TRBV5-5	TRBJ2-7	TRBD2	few	CASSHAGTNSYEQYF	TGTGCCAGCAGCCACGCCGGGACTAACTCCTACGAGCAGTACTTC
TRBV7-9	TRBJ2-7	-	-	CASSFTGPEQYF	TGTGCCAGCAGCTTTACCGGGCCCGAGCAGTACTTC
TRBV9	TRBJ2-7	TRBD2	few	CASSVVGGGSEQYF	TGTGCCAGCAGCGTAGTCGGGGGGGGCTCCGAGCAGTACTTC
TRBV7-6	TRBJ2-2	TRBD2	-	CASSLLAGGSTGELFF	TGTGCCAGCAGCTTACTAGCGGGGGGCTCCACCGGGGAGCTGTTTTTT
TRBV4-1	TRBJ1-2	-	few	CASTLDETNYGYTF	TGCGCCAGCACCCTGGACGAGACTAACTATGGCTACACCTTC
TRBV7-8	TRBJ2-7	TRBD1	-	CASSLGVLVTGAYEQYF	TGTGCCAGCAGCTTAGGAGTTTTGGTAACAGGGGCCTACGAGCAGTACTTC
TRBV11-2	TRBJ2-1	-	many	CASSLDRRGNEQFF	TGTGCCAGCAGCTTAGACCGGAGGGGTAATGAGCAGTTCTTC
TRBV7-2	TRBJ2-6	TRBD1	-	CASSTAGTVSGANVLTF	TGTGCCAGCAGCACAGCCGGGACAGTCTCTGGGGCCAACGTCCTGACTTTC
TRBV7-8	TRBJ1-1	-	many	CASSSVMNTEAFF	TGTGCCAGCAGCTCGGTGATGAACACTGAAGCTTTCTTT
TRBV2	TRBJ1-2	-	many	CASSEAGTENYGYTF	TGTGCCAGCAGTGAAGCTGGGACCGAAAACTATGGCTACACCTTC
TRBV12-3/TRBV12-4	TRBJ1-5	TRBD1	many	CASSFLSGGGQPQHF	TGTGCCAGCAGTTTCCTGTCAGGGGGCGGTCAGCCCCAGCATTTT
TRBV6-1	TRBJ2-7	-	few	CASSREVGGSYEQYF	TGTGCCAGCAGTAGAGAAGTGGGAGGCTCCTACGAGCAGTACTTC
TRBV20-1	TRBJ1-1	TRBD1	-	CSALGQGGTEAFF	TGCAGTGCTCTCGGACAGGGCGGAACTGAAGCTTTCTTT